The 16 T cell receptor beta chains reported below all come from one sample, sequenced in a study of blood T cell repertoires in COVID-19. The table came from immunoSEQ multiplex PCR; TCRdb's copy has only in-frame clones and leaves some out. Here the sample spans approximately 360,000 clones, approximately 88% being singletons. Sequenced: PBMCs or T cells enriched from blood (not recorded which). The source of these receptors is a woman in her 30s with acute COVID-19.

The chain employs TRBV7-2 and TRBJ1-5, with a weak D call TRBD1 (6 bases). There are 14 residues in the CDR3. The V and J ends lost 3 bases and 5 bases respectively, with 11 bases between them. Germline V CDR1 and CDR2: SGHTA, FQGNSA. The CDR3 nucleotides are TGTGCCAGCAGCTTTTTCGGGGGGCATCAGCCCCAGCATTTT. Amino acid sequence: CASSFFGGHQPQHF.

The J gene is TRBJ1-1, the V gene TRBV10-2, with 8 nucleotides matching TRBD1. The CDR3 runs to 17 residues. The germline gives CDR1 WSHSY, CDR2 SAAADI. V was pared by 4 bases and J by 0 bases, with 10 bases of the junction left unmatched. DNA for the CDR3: TGCGCCAGCAGTGTAAGGGGGGGGACAGGCATGAACACTGAAGCTTTCTTT. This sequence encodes CASSVRGGTGMNTEAFF.

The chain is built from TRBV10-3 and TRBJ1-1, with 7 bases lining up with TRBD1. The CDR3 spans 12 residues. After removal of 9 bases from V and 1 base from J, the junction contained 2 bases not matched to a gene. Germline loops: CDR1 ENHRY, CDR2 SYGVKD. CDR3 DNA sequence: TGTGCCATGGGACAGACGAACACTGAAGCTTTCTTT. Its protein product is CAMGQTNTEAFF.

CDR3 amino acids: CATSPPGQGFYEQFF. In DNA, the CDR3 is TGTGCCACCAGCCCCCCCGGACAGGGTTTCTATGAGCAGTTCTTC. The rearrangement joins TRBV15 to TRBJ2-1; 8 nucleotides align to TRBD1. J gave up 8 bases and V 5 bases, and 11 bases lay outside the gene matches. Per germline, CDR1 LNHNV and CDR2 YYDKDF (reference sequence). The CDR3 consists of 15 residues. The variable domain in full, with the rest retrieved from reference TRBV15 and TRBJ2-1, is DAMVIQNPRYQVTQFGKPVTLSCSQTLNHNVMYWYQQKSSQAPKLLFHYYDKDFNNEADTPDNFQSRRPNTSFCFLDIRSPGLGDTAMYLCATSPPGQGFYEQFFGPGTRLTVL.

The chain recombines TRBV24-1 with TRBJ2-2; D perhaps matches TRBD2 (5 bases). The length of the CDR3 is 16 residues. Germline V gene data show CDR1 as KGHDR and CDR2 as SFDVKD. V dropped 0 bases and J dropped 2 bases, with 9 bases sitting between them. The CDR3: CATSDLRRGNTGELFF. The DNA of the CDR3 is TGTGCCACCAGTGATTTGCGTCGGGGTAACACCGGGGAGCTGTTTTTT.

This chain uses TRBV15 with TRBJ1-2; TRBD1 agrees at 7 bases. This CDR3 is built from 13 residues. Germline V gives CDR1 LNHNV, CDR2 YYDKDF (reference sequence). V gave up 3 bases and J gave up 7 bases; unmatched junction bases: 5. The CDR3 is CATSRFGTAGYTF. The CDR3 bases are TGTGCCACCAGCAGGTTTGGGACAGCTGGCTACACCTTC.

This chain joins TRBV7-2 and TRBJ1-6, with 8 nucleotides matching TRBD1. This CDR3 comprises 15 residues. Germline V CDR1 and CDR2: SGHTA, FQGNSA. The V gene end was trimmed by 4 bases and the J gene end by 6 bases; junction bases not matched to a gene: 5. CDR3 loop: CASSSWTGSNSPLHF. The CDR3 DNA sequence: TGTGCCAGCAGCTCGTGGACAGGGTCTAATTCACCCCTCCACTTT.

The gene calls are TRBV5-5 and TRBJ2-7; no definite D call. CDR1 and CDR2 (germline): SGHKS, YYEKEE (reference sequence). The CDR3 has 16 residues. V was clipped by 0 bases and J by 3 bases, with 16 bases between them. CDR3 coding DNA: TGTGCCAGCAGCTTGGCAAGCGTTAGGAGCCACTACGAGCAGTACTTC. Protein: CASSLASVRSHYEQYF.

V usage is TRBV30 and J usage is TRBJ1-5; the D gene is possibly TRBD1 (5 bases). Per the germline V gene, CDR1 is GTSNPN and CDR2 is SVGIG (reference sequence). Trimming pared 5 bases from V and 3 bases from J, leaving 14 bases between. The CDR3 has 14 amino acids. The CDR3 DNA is TGTGCCTGGGGGCGGCGGGGCGACAATCAGCCCCAGCATTTT. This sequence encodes CAWGRRGDNQPQHF.

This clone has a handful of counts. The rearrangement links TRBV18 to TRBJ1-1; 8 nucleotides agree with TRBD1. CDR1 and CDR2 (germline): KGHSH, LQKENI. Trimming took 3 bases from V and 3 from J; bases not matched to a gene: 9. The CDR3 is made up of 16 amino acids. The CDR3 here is CASSPLTGEVDTEAFF. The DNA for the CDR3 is TGTGCCAGCTCACCCCTGACAGGGGAGGTCGACACTGAAGCTTTCTTT.

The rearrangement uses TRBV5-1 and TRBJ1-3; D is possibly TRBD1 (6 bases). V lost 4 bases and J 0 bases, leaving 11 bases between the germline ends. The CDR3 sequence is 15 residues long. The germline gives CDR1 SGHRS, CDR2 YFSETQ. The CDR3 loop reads CASSPGQISGNTIYF. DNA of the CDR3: TGCGCCAGCAGCCCGGGACAAATCTCTGGAAACACCATATATTTT. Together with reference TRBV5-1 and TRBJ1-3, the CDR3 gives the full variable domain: KAGVTQTPRYLIKTRGQQVTLSCSPISGHRSVSWYQQTPGQGLQFLFEYFSETQRNKGNFPGRFSGRQFSNSRSEMNVSTLELGDSALYLCASSPGQISGNTIYFGEGSWLTVV.

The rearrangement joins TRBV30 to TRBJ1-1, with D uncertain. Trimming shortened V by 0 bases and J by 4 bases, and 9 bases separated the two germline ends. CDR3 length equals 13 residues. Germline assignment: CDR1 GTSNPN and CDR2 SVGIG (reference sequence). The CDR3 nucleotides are TGTGCCTGGAGTGTCGGCAGCGTCACTGAAGCTTTCTTT. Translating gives CAWSVGSVTEAFF.

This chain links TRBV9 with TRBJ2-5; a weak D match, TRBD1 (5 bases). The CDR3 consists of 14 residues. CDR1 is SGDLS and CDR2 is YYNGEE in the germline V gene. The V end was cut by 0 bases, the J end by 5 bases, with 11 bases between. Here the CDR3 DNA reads TGTGCCAGCAGCGTAGGGTCTAAGGGGGAGACCCAGTACTTC. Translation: CASSVGSKGETQYF.

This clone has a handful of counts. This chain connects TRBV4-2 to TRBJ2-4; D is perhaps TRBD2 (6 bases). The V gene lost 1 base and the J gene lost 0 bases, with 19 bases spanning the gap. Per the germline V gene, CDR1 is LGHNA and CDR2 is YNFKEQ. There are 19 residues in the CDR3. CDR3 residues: CASSQVGATSDLAKNIQYF. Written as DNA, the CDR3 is TGTGCCAGCAGCCAAGTCGGGGCGACTAGTGACTTAGCCAAAAACATTCAGTACTTC.

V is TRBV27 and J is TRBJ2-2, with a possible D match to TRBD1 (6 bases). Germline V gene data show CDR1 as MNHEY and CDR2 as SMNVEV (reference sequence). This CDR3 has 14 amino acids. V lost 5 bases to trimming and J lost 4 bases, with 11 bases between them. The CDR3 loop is CASSPTRGTGELFF. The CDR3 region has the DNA TGTGCCAGCAGTCCAACCAGGGGCACCGGGGAGCTGTTTTTT.

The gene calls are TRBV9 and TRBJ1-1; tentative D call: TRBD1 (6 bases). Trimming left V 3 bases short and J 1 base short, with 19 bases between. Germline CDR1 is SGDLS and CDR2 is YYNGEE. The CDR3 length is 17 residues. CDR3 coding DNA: TGTGCCAGCAGCGCCCCCCGAGGGGACACTCGGAACACTGAAGCTTTCTTT. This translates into CASSAPRGDTRNTEAFF.